The 23 T cell receptor beta chains below come from one sample, sequenced in a study of shared clonotypes between healthy human individuals. Using immunoSEQ multiplex PCR, the repertoire was profiled, and TCRdb retains in-frame clones only, with some absent. The repertoire includes about 980,000 clones, more than 75% of them detected once, and around 1.4% sits in the top ten. The specimen was memory CD4+ T cells sorted from blood. Noted subset: CD45RA-negative fraction. These receptors were obtained from a man aged 18 to 35 in good health.

A remark on this clone: One base away lies a much larger clone, so this may be a sequencing read error. V is TRBV5-6 and J is TRBJ1-1; no clear D gene. V shed 4 bases and J shed 2 bases, with 21 bases lying between them. There are 17 residues in the CDR3. Germline V gene sequence: CDR1 SGHDT, CDR2 YYEEEE. For the CDR3, the DNA is TGTGCCAGCAGCGCCACTAGTAGACCGCAGAGAAACACTGAAGCTTTCTTT. Its protein product is CASSATSRPQRNTEAFF.

The J gene is TRBJ2-3, the V gene TRBV10-3; 7 bases agree with TRBD2. Germline V gene sequence: CDR1 ENHRY, CDR2 SYGVKD. The CDR3 contains 13 residues. Unmatched junction bases numbered 8, after V lost 10 bases and J lost 4 bases. CDR3 coding DNA: TGTGCCACCGGACTAGGGGAGGCAGATACGCAGTATTTT. It is translated as CATGLGEADTQYF.

The V call is TRBV28, the J call TRBJ2-7; a possible D gene is TRBD1 (6 bases). Deletions cut 4 bases from V and 3 bases from J, with 10 bases between. There are 13 residues in the CDR3. Germline CDR1 and CDR2: MDHEN and SYDVKM. DNA for the CDR3: TGTGCCAGCAGTTCAGAACAGGGCTACGAGCAGTACTTC. This codes for CASSSEQGYEQYF. Using reference TRBV28 and TRBJ2-7 for the parts outside the CDR3, the full variable domain is DVKVTQSSRYLVKRTGEKVFLECVQDMDHENMFWYRQDPGLGLRLIYFSYDVKMKEKGDIPEGYSVSREKKERFSLILESASTNQTSMYLCASSSEQGYEQYFGPGTRLTVT.

This clone was observed a handful of times. CDR3 sequence reads: CAATDLSVDIQYF. CDR3 in DNA: TGTGCCGCGACGGACTTGTCGGTGGACATTCAGTACTTC. The V and J genes are TRBV6-5 and TRBJ2-4; weak D call: TRBD2 (5 bases). CDR1 MNHEY and CDR2 SVGAGI come from the germline V gene. CDR3 length: 13 residues. V lost 11 bases to trimming and J lost 8 bases, with 19 bases between them.

This clone was counted once. The rearrangement uses TRBV2 and TRBJ2-1, with unresolved D. The CDR3 loop spans 13 amino acids. Trimming cost V 2 bases and J 3 bases, with 5 bases left between them. Germline values: CDR1 SNHLY, CDR2 FYNNEI. CDR3 nucleotide sequence: TGTGCCAGCAGTGAACGGTACTACAATGAGCAGTTCTTC. This codes for CASSERYYNEQFF.

The chain links TRBV29-1 to TRBJ1-2, with D hard to call. Germline CDR1 is SQVTM and CDR2 is ANQGSEA. The ends were cut back, 7 bases at V and 2 bases at J, with 11 bases in the middle. The CDR3 extends over 12 amino acids. CDR3 sequence: CSAGWQNYGYTF. The DNA for the CDR3 is TGCAGCGCCGGGTGGCAGAACTATGGCTACACCTTC.

The chain recombines TRBV5-1 with TRBJ2-5; the D is unclear. Trimming removed 5 bases at V and 1 base at J, with 6 bases between. CDR1 and CDR2 from the germline V gene are SGHRS and YFSETQ. The CDR3 contains 12 residues. The CDR3 loop reads CASRYSQETQYF. Here the CDR3 DNA reads TGCGCCAGCAGATACAGCCAAGAGACCCAGTACTTC. Full variable domain (remainder filled in from reference TRBV5-1 and TRBJ2-5): KAGVTQTPRYLIKTRGQQVTLSCSPISGHRSVSWYQQTPGQGLQFLFEYFSETQRNKGNFPGRFSGRQFSNSRSEMNVSTLELGDSALYLCASRYSQETQYFGPGTRLLVL.

The gene calls are TRBV5-4 and TRBJ2-1; D is tentatively TRBD1 or TRBD2 (5 bases each). CDR3 length equals 12 residues. Germline values: CDR1 SGHNT, CDR2 YYREEE (reference sequence). V gave up 4 bases and J gave up 9 bases, with 11 bases separating them. CDR3 protein: CASSPGTPEQFF. DNA of the CDR3: TGTGCCAGCAGCCCCGGGACCCCTGAGCAGTTCTTC.

The V call is TRBV2, the J call TRBJ2-7, with D maybe TRBD2 (5 bases). The CDR3 is 13 amino acids. Germline V lookup: CDR1 SNHLY, CDR2 FYNNEI. V was cut by 7 bases and J by 6 bases, with 16 bases left in between. The CDR3 DNA is TGTGCCAGCACAAGAACTGAGGAGGCCGAGCAGTACTTC. This codes for CASTRTEEAEQYF.

This sequence joins TRBV7-9 and TRBJ2-5; 12 nucleotides line up with TRBD2. Germline values: CDR1 SEHNR, CDR2 FQNEAQ (reference sequence). Unmatched junction bases numbered 14, after V lost 5 bases and J lost 4 bases. This CDR3 is 18 amino acids long. This CDR3 is CASSKKVTSGRLGETQYF. In nucleotides, the CDR3 is TGTGCCAGCAGCAAGAAAGTGACTAGCGGGAGACTCGGAGAGACCCAGTACTTC.

The chain has TRBV9 and TRBJ2-4; D not certain. Germline assignment: CDR1 SGDLS and CDR2 YYNGEE. This CDR3 contains 14 residues. V lost 4 bases to trimming and J lost 3 bases, with 11 bases between them. The CDR3 is CASSPRVGKNIQYF. CDR3 bases: TGTGCCAGCAGCCCTCGGGTGGGCAAAAACATTCAGTACTTC.

This chain connects TRBV30 to TRBJ1-5; D unresolved. The CDR3 is made up of 19 amino acids. The germline V gene encodes CDR1 GTSNPN and CDR2 SVGIG (reference sequence). V gave up 0 bases and J gave up 4 bases, with 25 bases separating them. The CDR3 reads CAWSVGVFLADRTNQPQHF. The CDR3 region has the DNA TGTGCCTGGAGTGTCGGGGTATTTCTAGCGGACCGAACGAATCAGCCCCAGCATTTT.

V and J are TRBV5-1 and TRBJ1-5, with a possible D match to TRBD1 (5 bases). The V end was cut by 4 bases, the J end by 1 base, with 12 bases between. This CDR3 has 15 amino acids. Germline V gene data show CDR1 as SGHRS and CDR2 as YFSETQ. The CDR3 region is CASSIAGQSNQPQHF. The CDR3 DNA sequence: TGCGCCAGCAGCATTGCGGGGCAGAGCAATCAGCCCCAGCATTTT.

This clone was counted a few times. CDR3 DNA sequence: TGTGCCTGGAGTAGGGGGCAGACACTGAACACTGAAGCTTTCTTT. Translation: CAWSRGQTLNTEAFF. The chain has TRBV30 and TRBJ1-1; 7 nucleotides line up with TRBD1. This CDR3 has 15 residues. Germline values: CDR1 GTSNPN, CDR2 SVGIG (reference sequence). The trim removed 2 bases at V and 0 bases at J, leaving 6 bases unmatched.

The genes are TRBV11-2 and TRBJ1-2; D is perhaps TRBD1 (5 bases). Germline V lookup: CDR1 SGHAT, CDR2 FQNNGV. The CDR3 totals 15 residues. Trimming took off 8 bases at V and 2 bases at J, with 18 bases between the two ends. The CDR3: CASLLPSRGNYGYTF. The CDR3 DNA sequence: TGTGCCAGCCTCCTTCCGTCGCGGGGGAACTATGGCTACACCTTC.

This chain uses TRBV30 with TRBJ2-7; tentatively, D is TRBD1 or TRBD2 (6 bases each). The germline CDR1 and CDR2 sequences are GTSNPN and SVGIG (reference sequence). The V end was cut by 8 bases, the J end by 2 bases, with 16 bases between. The length of the CDR3 is 13 residues. For the CDR3, the DNA is TGTGCCCACCAAAAGGGGGGCCCCTACGAGCAGTACTTC. Its translation: CAHQKGGPYEQYF.

The rearrangement uses TRBV19 and TRBJ1-5; no clear D gene. CDR1 is LNHDA, CDR2 SQIVND, per germline (reference sequence). Trimming left V 0 bases short and J 4 bases short, with 10 bases between. This CDR3 region has 15 residues. Here the CDR3 reads CASSIDPRSNQPQHF. As DNA, the CDR3 is TGTGCCAGTAGTATAGATCCCCGCAGTAATCAGCCCCAGCATTTT.

This chain uses TRBV27 with TRBJ1-5, with D possibly TRBD1 on 6 matching bases. The CDR3 extends over 14 amino acids. V was trimmed by 4 bases and J by 6 bases, leaving 13 bases between them. Per germline, CDR1 MNHEY and CDR2 SMNVEV (reference sequence). The DNA of the CDR3 is TGTGCCAGCAGTTCCCGACAGGCTGGTCAGCCCCAGCATTTT. It codes for CASSSRQAGQPQHF.

This clone was seen at least ten times. The chain joins TRBV6-1 to TRBJ1-6; 7 bases line up with TRBD1. The CDR3 contains 15 residues. V gave up 6 bases and J gave up 10 bases; unmatched junction bases: 12. Germline CDR1 reads MNHNS; CDR2 reads SASEGT. The CDR3: CASSQGNRGQSPLHF. CDR3 nucleotides: TGTGCCAGCAGCCAAGGGAACAGGGGACAATCACCCCTCCACTTT.

The chain recombines TRBV6-5 with TRBJ1-1; D gene ambiguous. CDR3 length equals 15 residues. CDR1 and CDR2 from the germline V gene are MNHEY and SVGAGI. The V end was cut by 5 bases, the J end by 3 bases, with 16 bases between. CDR3 sequence (DNA): TGTGCCAGCAGTAACCGGCGCGGTGGTGACACTGAAGCTTTCTTT. Translation gives CASSNRRGGDTEAFF.

This clone was seen a single time. The rearrangement joins TRBV6-5 to TRBJ2-1; the D call may be TRBD1 or TRBD2 (5 bases each). Germline V gene sequence: CDR1 MNHEY, CDR2 SVGAGI. Trimming took 0 bases from V and 6 from J, leaving 9 bases between them. The CDR3 totals 14 residues. CDR3 in amino acids: CASSYSGRPNEQFF. The CDR3 DNA is TGTGCCAGCAGTTACTCGGGACGGCCCAATGAGCAGTTCTTC.

The chain joins TRBV4-1 to TRBJ2-5; 8 nucleotides align to TRBD2. J was trimmed by 5 bases and V by 2 bases; bases with no gene match: 7. The CDR3 spans 15 residues. Germline V gene sequence: CDR1 MGHRA, CDR2 YSYEKL. In DNA form, the CDR3 reads TGCGCCAGCAGCCAATCTCGGGGGGGGTTTGAGACCCAGTACTTC. It codes for CASSQSRGGFETQYF.

Worth noting for this clone: Additional DNA sequences in this sample encode the identical CDR3. The chain combines TRBV28 with TRBJ2-7; no clear D. Germline assignment: CDR1 MDHEN and CDR2 SYDVKM. Trimming removed 2 bases at V and 2 bases at J, with 7 bases between. The CDR3 consists of 13 residues. CDR3 DNA: TGTGCCAGCAGTTTAGGGTCGGCCTACGAGCAGTACTTC. Its protein product is CASSLGSAYEQYF.